This is a list of T cell receptor beta chains from one sample in a study of cytotoxic CD8 clonotypes in ibrutinib-treated CLL. Produced via immunoSEQ multiplex PCR; TCRdb's table is partial and in-frame only. The table shows about 300,000 clones, with 67% occurring only once. This specimen was PBMCs, taken after 36 months of ibrutinib treatment. These TCRs come from a human donor with chronic lymphocytic leukemia. Each CDR3 is given with its conserved first and last residue. A D gene is named only where the DNA matches it firmly. Clone size is not always given. Where it is, it says once, few, many or a class for expanded clones.

TRBJ2-7,TRBD1,once,TRBV4-3,CASSLRTGHYEQYF,TGCGCCAGCAGCCTCAGGACAGGGCACTACGAGCAGTACTTC
TRBJ2-3,NA,NA,TRBV9,CASSVELVGVDTQYF,TGTGCCAGCAGCGTAGAATTAGTAGGGGTAGATACGCAGTATTTT
TRBJ2-2,NA,NA,TRBV9,CASSVPTGVIDTGELFF,TGTGCCAGCAGCGTGCCTACCGGGGTCATTGACACCGGGGAGCTGTTTTTT
TRBJ2-5,NA,NA,TRBV18,CASSPPSQETQYF,TGTGCCAGCTCACCTCCCTCACAAGAGACCCAGTACTTC
TRBJ1-2,NA,once,TRBV27,CASSLKPLYGYTF,TGTGCCAGCAGTTTGAAGCCTCTCTATGGCTACACCTTC
TRBJ2-1,TRBD1,once,TRBV27,CASSFRTGVGSYNEQFF,TGTGCCAGCAGTTTTCGGACAGGGGTGGGCTCCTACAATGAGCAGTTCTTC
TRBJ2-5,TRBD1,NA,TRBV7-8,CASSFIIRTGGEETQYF,TGTGCCAGCAGCTTTATTATCCGGACAGGGGGGGAAGAGACCCAGTACTTC
TRBJ1-5,NA,NA,TRBV15,CATSRDRYNQPQHF,TGTGCCACCAGCAGAGATCGATACAATCAGCCCCAGCATTTT
TRBJ2-3,NA,NA,TRBV5-4,CASSLLSSTDTQYF,TGTGCCAGCAGCTTGCTGTCTAGCACAGATACGCAGTATTTT
TRBJ2-1,TRBD2,NA,TRBV9,CASSVDERGARQLDEQFF,TGTGCCAGCAGCGTAGATGAGCGGGGGGCCCGTCAGCTTGATGAGCAGTTCTTC
TRBJ2-7,NA,NA,TRBV2,CASHRGLSYEQYF,TGTGCCAGCCACAGGGGACTCTCCTACGAGCAGTACTTC
TRBJ2-1,NA,NA,TRBV15,CATSRDLGGGVQFF,TGTGCCACCAGCAGAGATCTTGGCGGGGGCGTGCAGTTCTTC
TRBJ2-5,TRBD1,NA,TRBV5-1,CASRAGTGSMQTQYF,TGCGCCAGCAGGGCCGGGACAGGGAGTATGCAGACCCAGTACTTC
TRBJ2-5,NA,NA,TRBV5-1,CASKEGAEETQYF,TGCGCCAGCAAGGAGGGGGCCGAAGAGACCCAGTACTTC
TRBJ1-2,TRBD1,NA,TRBV10-3,CAISERGQIYGYTF,TGTGCCATCAGTGAGCGGGGACAGATCTATGGCTACACCTTC
TRBJ2-5,NA,few,TRBV7-7,CASSPSGRETQYF,TGTGCCAGCAGCCCCTCGGGACGAGAGACCCAGTACTTC
TRBJ1-5,TRBD1,once,TRBV5-6,CASSFNRGGQPQHF,TGTGCCAGCAGCTTCAACAGGGGTGGGCAGCCCCAGCATTTT
TRBJ2-7,NA,NA,TRBV2,CATRQASYEQYF,TGTGCCACCAGACAGGCCTCCTACGAGCAGTACTTC
TRBJ2-1,NA,once,TRBV14,CASSPGWGGEQFF,TGTGCCAGCAGCCCTGGGTGGGGAGGTGAGCAGTTCTTC
TRBJ1-3,NA,few,TRBV19,CASSMGPSTGGNTIYF,TGTGCCAGTAGTATGGGACCGTCTACCGGGGGAAACACCATATATTTT
TRBJ2-5,TRBD2,few,TRBV5-4,CASSFPGGAETQYF,TGTGCCAGCAGCTTCCCCGGGGGGGCGGAGACCCAGTACTTC
TRBJ1-5,TRBD1,NA,TRBV5-6,CASSLVPTGSNQPQHF,TGTGCCAGCAGCTTGGTCCCGACAGGGTCGAATCAGCCCCAGCATTTT
TRBJ2-7,TRBD1,few,TRBV10-3,CATKLDRSSYEQYF,TGTGCCACTAAACTGGACAGGTCTTCCTACGAGCAGTACTTC
TRBJ2-1,TRBD2,NA,TRBV9,CASSGPISPSGSLDNEQFF,TGTGCCAGCAGTGGCCCAATCTCCCCTAGCGGGAGCTTAGACAATGAGCAGTTCTTC
TRBJ1-3,TRBD1,few,TRBV10-3,CAIRGTVPSGNTIYF,TGTGCCATCAGGGGGACAGTCCCCTCTGGAAACACCATATATTTT